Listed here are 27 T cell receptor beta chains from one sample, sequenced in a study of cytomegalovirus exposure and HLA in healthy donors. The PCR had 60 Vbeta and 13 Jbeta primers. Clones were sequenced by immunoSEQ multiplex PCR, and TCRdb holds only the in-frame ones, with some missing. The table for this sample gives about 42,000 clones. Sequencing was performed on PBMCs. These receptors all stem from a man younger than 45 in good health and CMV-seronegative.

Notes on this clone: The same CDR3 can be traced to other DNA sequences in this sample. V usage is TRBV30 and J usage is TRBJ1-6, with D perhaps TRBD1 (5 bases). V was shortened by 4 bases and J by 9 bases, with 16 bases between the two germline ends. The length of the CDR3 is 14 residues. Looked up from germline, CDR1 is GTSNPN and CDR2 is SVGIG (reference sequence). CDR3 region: CAWTKLFQGSPLHF. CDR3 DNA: TGTGCCTGGACCAAACTTTTTCAGGGTTCACCCCTCCACTTT.

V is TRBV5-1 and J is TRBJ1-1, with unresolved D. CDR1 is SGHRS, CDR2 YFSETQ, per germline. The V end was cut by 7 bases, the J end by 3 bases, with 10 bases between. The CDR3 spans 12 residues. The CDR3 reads CASGGPDTEAFF. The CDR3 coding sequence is TGCGCCAGCGGAGGTCCGGACACTGAAGCTTTCTTT.

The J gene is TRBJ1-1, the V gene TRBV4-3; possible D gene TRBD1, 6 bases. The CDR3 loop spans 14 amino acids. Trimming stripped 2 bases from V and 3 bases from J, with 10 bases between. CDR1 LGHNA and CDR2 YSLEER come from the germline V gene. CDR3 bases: TGCGCCAGCAGCCAACACAGGGATTACACTGAAGCTTTCTTT. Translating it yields CASSQHRDYTEAFF.

For the CDR3, the DNA is TGTGCCAGCAGGGAGGCGGGACAGTTAAAACCTGAAGCTTTCTTT. It codes for CASREAGQLKPEAFF. This chain links TRBV5-4 with TRBJ1-1; the match to TRBD1 covers 7 bases. There are 15 residues in the CDR3. Germline V CDR1 and CDR2: SGHNT, YYREEE (reference sequence). The ends lost 5 bases at V and 6 bases at J; junction bases unmatched: 13.

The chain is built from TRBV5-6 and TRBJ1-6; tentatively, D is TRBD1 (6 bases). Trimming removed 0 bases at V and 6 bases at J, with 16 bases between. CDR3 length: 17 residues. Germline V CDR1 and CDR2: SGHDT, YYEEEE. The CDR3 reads CASSLGTEQAPNSPLHF. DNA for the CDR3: TGTGCCAGCAGCTTGGGGACAGAACAAGCTCCTAATTCACCCCTCCACTTT.

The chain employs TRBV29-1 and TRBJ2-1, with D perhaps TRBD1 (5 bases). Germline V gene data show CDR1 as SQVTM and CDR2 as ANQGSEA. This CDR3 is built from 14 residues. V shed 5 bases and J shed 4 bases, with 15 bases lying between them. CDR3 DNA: TGCAGCGTTTACAGGACCACGGCATACAATGAGCAGTTCTTC. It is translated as CSVYRTTAYNEQFF.

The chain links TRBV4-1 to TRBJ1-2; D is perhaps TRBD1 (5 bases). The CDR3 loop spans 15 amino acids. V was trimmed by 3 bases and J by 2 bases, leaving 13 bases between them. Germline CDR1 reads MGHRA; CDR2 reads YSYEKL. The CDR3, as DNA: TGCGCCAGCAGCCAGAAGCAAGGGGCGAACTATGGCTACACCTTC. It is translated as CASSQKQGANYGYTF.

This CDR3 is CASSEIWLNRGGETQYF. CDR3 in DNA: TGTGCCAGCAGTGAAATTTGGCTAAACAGGGGGGGAGAGACCCAGTACTTC. The rearrangement links TRBV6-1 to TRBJ2-5, with a possible D match to TRBD1 (8 bases). From germline, CDR1 is MNHNS and CDR2 SASEGT. The CDR3 spans 17 residues. The ends were cut back, 2 bases at V and 4 bases at J, with 20 bases in the middle.

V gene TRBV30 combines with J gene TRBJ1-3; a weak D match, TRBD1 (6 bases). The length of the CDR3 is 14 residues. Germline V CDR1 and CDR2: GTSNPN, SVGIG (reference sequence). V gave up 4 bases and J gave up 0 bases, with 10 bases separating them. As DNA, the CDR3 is TGTGCCTGGAATGCCAGGGGCTCTGGAAACACCATATATTTT. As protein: CAWNARGSGNTIYF.

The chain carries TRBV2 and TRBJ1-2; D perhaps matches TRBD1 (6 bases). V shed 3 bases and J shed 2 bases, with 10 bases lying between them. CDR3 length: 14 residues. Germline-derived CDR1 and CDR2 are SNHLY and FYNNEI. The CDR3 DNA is TGTGCCAGCAGTGATGGGCAGGGGAACTATGGCTACACCTTC. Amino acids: CASSDGQGNYGYTF.

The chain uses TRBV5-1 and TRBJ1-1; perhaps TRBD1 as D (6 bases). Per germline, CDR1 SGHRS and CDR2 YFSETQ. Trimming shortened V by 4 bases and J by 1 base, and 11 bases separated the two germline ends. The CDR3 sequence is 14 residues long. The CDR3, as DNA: TGCGCCAGCAGCCTTACAGGGACGAACACTGAAGCTTTCTTT. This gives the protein CASSLTGTNTEAFF.

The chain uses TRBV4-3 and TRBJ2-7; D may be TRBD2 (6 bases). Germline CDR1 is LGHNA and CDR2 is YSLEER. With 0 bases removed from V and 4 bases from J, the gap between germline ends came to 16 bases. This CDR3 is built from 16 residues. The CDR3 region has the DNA TGCGCCAGCAGCCAAGATCTTGGAGGGCTAGCGTACGAGCAGTACTTC. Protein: CASSQDLGGLAYEQYF.

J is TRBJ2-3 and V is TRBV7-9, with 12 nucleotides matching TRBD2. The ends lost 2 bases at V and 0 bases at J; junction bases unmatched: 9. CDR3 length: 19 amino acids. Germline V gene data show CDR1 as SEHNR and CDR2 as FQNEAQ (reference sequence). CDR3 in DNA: TGTGCCAGCAGCTTAAGATTGGGACTAGCGGGTGCTAGCACAGATACGCAGTATTTT. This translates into CASSLRLGLAGASTDTQYF.

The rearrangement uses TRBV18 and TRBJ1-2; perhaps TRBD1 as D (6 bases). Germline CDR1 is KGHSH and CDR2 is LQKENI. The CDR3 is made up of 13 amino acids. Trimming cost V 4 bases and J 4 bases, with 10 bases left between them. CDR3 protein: CASSLTGGYGYTF. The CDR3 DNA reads TGTGCCAGCTCACTGACAGGAGGCTATGGCTACACCTTC.

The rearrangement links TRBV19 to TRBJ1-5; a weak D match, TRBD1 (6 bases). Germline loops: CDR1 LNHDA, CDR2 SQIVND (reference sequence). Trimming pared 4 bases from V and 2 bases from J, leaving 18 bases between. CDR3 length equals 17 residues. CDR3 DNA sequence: TGTGCCAGTAGTACGGTCCCCAGGGGCGCTGGCAATCAGCCCCAGCATTTT. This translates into CASSTVPRGAGNQPQHF.

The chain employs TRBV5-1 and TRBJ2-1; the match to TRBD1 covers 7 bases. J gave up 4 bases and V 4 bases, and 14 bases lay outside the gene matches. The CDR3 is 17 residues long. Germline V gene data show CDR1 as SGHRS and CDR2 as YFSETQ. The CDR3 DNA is TGCGCCAGCAGCCCCTATAGGGACAGTTCGGCTTACAATGAGCAGTTCTTC. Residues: CASSPYRDSSAYNEQFF. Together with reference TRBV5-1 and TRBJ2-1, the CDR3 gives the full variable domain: KAGVTQTPRYLIKTRGQQVTLSCSPISGHRSVSWYQQTPGQGLQFLFEYFSETQRNKGNFPGRFSGRQFSNSRSEMNVSTLELGDSALYLCASSPYRDSSAYNEQFFGPGTRLTVL.

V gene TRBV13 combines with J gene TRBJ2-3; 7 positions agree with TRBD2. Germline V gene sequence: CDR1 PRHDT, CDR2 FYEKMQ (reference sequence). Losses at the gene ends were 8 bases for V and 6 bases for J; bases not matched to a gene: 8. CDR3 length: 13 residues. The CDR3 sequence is CASAPMGGDTQYF. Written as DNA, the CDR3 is TGTGCCAGCGCCCCCATGGGGGGGGATACGCAGTATTTT.

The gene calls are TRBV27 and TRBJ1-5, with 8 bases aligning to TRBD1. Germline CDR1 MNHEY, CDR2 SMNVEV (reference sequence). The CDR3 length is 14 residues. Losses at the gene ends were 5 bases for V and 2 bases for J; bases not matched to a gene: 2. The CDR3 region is CASSVTGGNQPQHF. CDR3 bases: TGTGCCAGCAGTGTGACAGGGGGCAATCAGCCCCAGCATTTT.

The CDR3 loop is CASSGGYTEAFF. The CDR3 DNA follows: TGTGCCAGCAGCGGGGGGTACACTGAAGCTTTCTTT. The rearrangement joins TRBV7-2 to TRBJ1-1; D might be TRBD1 (5 bases). CDR1 is SGHTA and CDR2 is FQGNSA in the germline V gene. Trimming shortened V by 5 bases and J by 3 bases, and 7 bases separated the two germline ends. The CDR3 has 12 amino acids.

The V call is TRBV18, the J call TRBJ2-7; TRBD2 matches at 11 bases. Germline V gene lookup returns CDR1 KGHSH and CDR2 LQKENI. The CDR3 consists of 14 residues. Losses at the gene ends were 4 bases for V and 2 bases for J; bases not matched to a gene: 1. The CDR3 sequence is CASSRGLAAYEQYF. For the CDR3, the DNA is TGTGCCAGCTCACGGGGACTAGCGGCCTACGAGCAGTACTTC.

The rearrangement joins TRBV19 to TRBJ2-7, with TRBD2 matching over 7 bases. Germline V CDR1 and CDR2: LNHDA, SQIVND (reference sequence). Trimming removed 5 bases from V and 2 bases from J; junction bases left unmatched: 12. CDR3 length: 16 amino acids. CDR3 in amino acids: CASSPSGRGRTYEQYF. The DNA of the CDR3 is TGTGCCAGTAGTCCTTCGGGGAGGGGCAGAACCTACGAGCAGTACTTC.

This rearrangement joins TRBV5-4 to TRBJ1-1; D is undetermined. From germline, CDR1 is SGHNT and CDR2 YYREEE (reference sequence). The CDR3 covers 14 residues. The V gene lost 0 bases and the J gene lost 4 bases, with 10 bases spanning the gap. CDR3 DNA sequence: TGTGCCAGCAGCTTGGGGGAGGGTGCCACTGAAGCTTTCTTT. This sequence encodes CASSLGEGATEAFF.

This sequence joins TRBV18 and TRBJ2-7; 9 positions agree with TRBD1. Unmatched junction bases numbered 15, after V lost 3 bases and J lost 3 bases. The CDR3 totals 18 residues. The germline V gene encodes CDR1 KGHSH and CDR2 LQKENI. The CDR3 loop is CASSPLRRGQGTIYEQYF. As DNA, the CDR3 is TGTGCCAGCTCACCCCTCCGGCGGGGACAGGGAACTATCTACGAGCAGTACTTC.

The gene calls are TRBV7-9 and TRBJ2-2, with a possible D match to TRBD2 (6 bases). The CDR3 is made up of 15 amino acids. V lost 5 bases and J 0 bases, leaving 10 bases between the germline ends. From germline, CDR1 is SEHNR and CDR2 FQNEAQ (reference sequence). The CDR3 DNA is TGTGCCAGCAGCCCGGGGGAGTCGAACACCGGGGAGCTGTTTTTT. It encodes CASSPGESNTGELFF.

CDR3 sequence: CASSPEDRPRGEQYF. The CDR3 nucleotides are TGCGCCAGCAGCCCCGAGGACAGACCCAGAGGGGAGCAGTACTTC. The chain combines TRBV5-1 with TRBJ2-7; TRBD1 is a possible D gene (6 bases). The CDR3 loop spans 15 amino acids. The germline CDR1 and CDR2 sequences are SGHRS and YFSETQ. V shed 4 bases and J shed 7 bases, with 21 bases lying between them.

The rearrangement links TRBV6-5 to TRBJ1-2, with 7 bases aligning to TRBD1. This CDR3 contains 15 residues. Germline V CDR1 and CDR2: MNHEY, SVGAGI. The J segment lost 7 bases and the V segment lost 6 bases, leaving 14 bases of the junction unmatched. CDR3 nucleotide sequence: TGTGCCAGCAGAATCATCCCCCGGGACAGTAGTGGCTACACCTTC. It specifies CASRIIPRDSSGYTF.

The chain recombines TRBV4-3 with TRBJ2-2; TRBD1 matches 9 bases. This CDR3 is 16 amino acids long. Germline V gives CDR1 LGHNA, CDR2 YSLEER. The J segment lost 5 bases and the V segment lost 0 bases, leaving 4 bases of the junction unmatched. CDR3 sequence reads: CASSQEGTGYTGELFF. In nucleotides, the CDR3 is TGCGCCAGCAGCCAAGAGGGGACAGGGTATACCGGGGAGCTGTTTTTT.